A selection of T cell receptor beta chains follows, all from one sample in a study of T cells in Graves' hyperthyroidism and ophthalmopathy. TCRdb re-called the multiplex PCR reads through MiXCR, storing one row per CDR3 protein. Of more than 350,000 distinct CDR3 sequences listed, 15% were seen once; the top ten hold about 31%. The specimen sequenced was blood. Source of these receptors: a woman aged 25 to 39 with Graves' hyperthyroidism. CDR3s include the opening cysteine and the closing phenylalanine or tryptophan. Fields, in order: V gene, D gene, clone size, J gene, CDR3 length, CDR3 DNA, CDR3 protein. The D gene is left open where the match is weak. The size entry is marked missing in some rows and otherwise reads once, few, many or a size class.

V: TRBV5-6; D: TRBD1; size: NA; J: TRBJ2-6; length: 17; DNA: TGTGCCAGCAGCCGTAATGACAGGGTATCCGGGGCCAACGTCCTGACTTTC; CDR3: CASSRNDRVSGANVLTF
V: TRBV4-1; D: TRBD1; size: NA; J: TRBJ2-7; length: 15; DNA: TGCGCCAGCAGGCTTGGACAGGGGAACTCCTACGAGCAGTACTTC; CDR3: CASRLGQGNSYEQYF
V: TRBV3-1; D: NA; size: many; J: TRBJ1-5; length: 15; DNA: TGTGCCAGCAGCCAAGCGGGGGCCGGTAATCAGCCCCAGCATTTT; CDR3: CASSQAGAGNQPQHF
V: TRBV3-1; D: NA; size: many; J: TRBJ2-7; length: 15; DNA: TGTGCCAGCAGCCAAGGCTCTCTAGCAATGTACGAGCAGTACTTC; CDR3: CASSQGSLAMYEQYF
V: TRBV13; D: TRBD2; size: NA; J: TRBJ2-7; length: 16; DNA: TGTGCCAGCAGCCTGCAAGGGGGGCTAGCGGGCTACGAGCAGTACTTC; CDR3: CASSLQGGLAGYEQYF
V: TRBV12-5; D: TRBD1; size: NA; J: TRBJ2-6; length: 17; DNA: TGTGCTAGTGGTTTGGACAGGGGGTCCTCTGGGGCCAACGTCCTGACTTTC; CDR3: CASGLDRGSSGANVLTF
V: TRBV20-1; D: TRBD1; size: many; J: TRBJ2-7; length: 13; DNA: TGCAGTGCTTTCGACAGGGGGCACTACGAGCAGTACTTC; CDR3: CSAFDRGHYEQYF
V: TRBV5-6; D: TRBD1; size: few; J: TRBJ2-3; length: 15; DNA: TGTGCCAGCAGCCCGGGGACAGGGGCGCCAGATACGCAGTATTTT; CDR3: CASSPGTGAPDTQYF
V: TRBV6-1; D: NA; size: NA; J: TRBJ1-2; length: 13; DNA: TGTGCCAGCAGGACAGAATCTGCGGGAGGCTACACCTTC; CDR3: CASRTESAGGYTF
V: TRBV28; D: TRBD2; size: NA; J: TRBJ2-2; length: 15; DNA: TGTGCCAGCAGTTGGACGGGAGGAGCTGCAGGGGAGCTGTTTTTT; CDR3: CASSWTGGAAGELFF
V: TRBV5-1; D: NA; size: many; J: TRBJ1-1; length: 15; DNA: TGCGCCAGCAGCCCCAGACCGGGGGGAGCCACTGAAGCTTTCTTT; CDR3: CASSPRPGGATEAFF
V: TRBV18; D: NA; size: many; J: TRBJ1-6; length: 14; DNA: TGTGCCAGCTCACCACGGCGGATAGGTTCACCCCTCCACTTT; CDR3: CASSPRRIGSPLHF
V: TRBV5-1; D: NA; size: NA; J: TRBJ1-2; length: 13; DNA: TGCGCCAGCAGGCCGAGCGGGGACTATGGCTACACCTTC; CDR3: CASRPSGDYGYTF
V: TRBV7-9; D: NA; size: many; J: TRBJ2-7; length: 14; DNA: TGTGCCAGCAGCATACGCGGCAGGGACTACGAGCAGTACTTC; CDR3: CASSIRGRDYEQYF
V: TRBV6-6; D: NA; size: few; J: TRBJ2-3; length: 15; DNA: TGTGCCAGCAGTTACCTTGGGGGTTTCACAGATACGCAGTATTTT; CDR3: CASSYLGGFTDTQYF
V: TRBV24-1; D: TRBD1; size: many; J: TRBJ1-2; length: 14; DNA: TGTGCCACCAGTGACGCGGGACAGGGGTCTGGCTACACCTTC; CDR3: CATSDAGQGSGYTF
V: TRBV12-3/TRBV12-4; D: TRBD1; size: few; J: TRBJ1-2; length: 15; DNA: TGTGCCAGCAGTTCATCGACAGGGACGGTCTATGGCTACACCTTC; CDR3: CASSSSTGTVYGYTF
V: TRBV19; D: TRBD1; size: few; J: TRBJ1-1; length: 16; DNA: TGTGCCAGTAGTACGGACAGGGGAAGCCGGAACACTGAAGCTTTCTTT; CDR3: CASSTDRGSRNTEAFF
V: TRBV20-1; D: TRBD2; size: few; J: TRBJ2-1; length: 14; DNA: TGCAGTGCTAACCCCGGGGGGGGTTTCGATGAGCAGTTCTTC; CDR3: CSANPGGGFDEQFF
V: TRBV20-1; D: NA; size: few; J: TRBJ1-2; length: 11; DNA: TGCAGTGCCATAGTCGTAGATGGCTACACCTTC; CDR3: CSAIVVDGYTF
V: TRBV11-2; D: TRBD2; size: many; J: TRBJ2-1; length: 16; DNA: TGTGCCAGCAGCTTGGCCATTAGCGGGAGGGCGAATGAGCAGTTCTTC; CDR3: CASSLAISGRANEQFF
V: TRBV15; D: NA; size: many; J: TRBJ2-1; length: 13; DNA: TGTGCCACCAGGGCCGTAGGGCGGAATGAGCAGTTCTTC; CDR3: CATRAVGRNEQFF
V: TRBV2; D: TRBD2; size: many; J: TRBJ2-1; length: 16; DNA: TGTGCCAGCAGTGAATCTGGGGGAGGGGTTGGCGATGAGCAGTTCTTC; CDR3: CASSESGGGVGDEQFF
V: TRBV28; D: TRBD2; size: few; J: TRBJ2-3; length: 16; DNA: TGTGCCAGCAGCATAGGGACTAGCAGACGCACAGATACGCAGTATTTT; CDR3: CASSIGTSRRTDTQYF
V: TRBV12-3/TRBV12-4; D: NA; size: NA; J: TRBJ2-6; length: 17; DNA: TGTGCCAGCAGTCCTCAGAAGGGGGGTTCTGGGGCCAACGTCCTGACTTTC; CDR3: CASSPQKGGSGANVLTF
V: TRBV30; D: TRBD2; size: few; J: TRBJ2-7; length: 13; DNA: TGTGCCTGGAGTCGCTCGGGGGACTACGGGCAGTACTTC; CDR3: CAWSRSGDYGQYF
V: TRBV2; D: TRBD1; size: NA; J: TRBJ1-2; length: 13; DNA: TGTGCCGACCGGGACAGCTCTAACTATGGCTACACCTTC; CDR3: CADRDSSNYGYTF
V: TRBV11-3; D: TRBD1; size: many; J: TRBJ1-1; length: 13; DNA: TGTGCCAGCAGCTCAGGGGACAGCACTGAAGCTTTCTTT; CDR3: CASSSGDSTEAFF
V: TRBV15; D: NA; size: many; J: TRBJ2-5; length: 13; DNA: TGTGCCACCAGCAGATCTGTCCAAGAGACCCAGTACTTC; CDR3: CATSRSVQETQYF
V: TRBV7-3; D: TRBD2; size: NA; J: TRBJ2-1; length: 15; DNA: TGTGCCAGCAGCGAGAGCGGGAGGGCCGGCAATGAGCAGTTCTTC; CDR3: CASSESGRAGNEQFF
V: TRBV6-6; D: NA; size: many; J: TRBJ2-5; length: 14; DNA: TGTGCCAGCAGTTACTCGGGCAGACAAGAGACCCAGTACTTC; CDR3: CASSYSGRQETQYF
V: TRBV4-2; D: TRBD1; size: few; J: TRBJ1-1; length: 15; DNA: TGTGCCAGCAACGGAGGGACAGGACAAGGCACTGAAGCTTTCTTT; CDR3: CASNGGTGQGTEAFF
V: TRBV9; D: TRBD2; size: once; J: TRBJ2-1; length: 19; DNA: TGTGCCAGCAGCGTAGTACCCCATAGCGGGAGAGGTCTGGGCAATGAGCAGTTCTTC; CDR3: CASSVVPHSGRGLGNEQFF
V: TRBV28; D: TRBD2; size: NA; J: TRBJ2-2; length: 14; DNA: TGTGCCAGCAGTTTCCTAGCGGGAACCGGGGAGCTGTTTTTT; CDR3: CASSFLAGTGELFF
V: TRBV27; D: TRBD2; size: many; J: TRBJ2-1; length: 17; DNA: TGTGCCAGCAGTTTAACCGGGACTAGCGGGAGTTTCCATGAGCAGTTCTTC; CDR3: CASSLTGTSGSFHEQFF
V: TRBV20-1; D: TRBD2; size: NA; J: TRBJ2-3; length: 15; DNA: TGCAGTGCTGGGGCGGCGGGAGACGACTGGGATACGCAGTATTTT; CDR3: CSAGAAGDDWDTQYF
V: TRBV30; D: TRBD2; size: few; J: TRBJ2-7; length: 17; DNA: TGTGCCTCGCATCGAATGCCGGGACTAGCGGGCTCCTACGAGCAGTACTTC; CDR3: CASHRMPGLAGSYEQYF
V: TRBV6-1; D: NA; size: NA; J: TRBJ1-3; length: 14; DNA: TGTGCCAGCACCACTACTTCATTCGGAAACACCATATATTTT; CDR3: CASTTTSFGNTIYF
V: TRBV7-9; D: NA; size: many; J: TRBJ2-1; length: 17; DNA: TGTGCCAGCAGCCCCGGAGGGCTAGCAGGGTTTTTCAATGAGCAGTTCTTC; CDR3: CASSPGGLAGFFNEQFF
V: TRBV12-3/TRBV12-4; D: TRBD2; size: once; J: TRBJ2-1; length: 15; DNA: TGTGCCAGCAGCCTAGCGGGAGGAAGCTACAATGGGCAGTTCTTC; CDR3: CASSLAGGSYNGQFF
V: TRBV7-2; D: TRBD1; size: many; J: TRBJ2-1; length: 16; DNA: TGTGCCAGCAGCTTAGGTTTCGGGACAGGGGGCTATGAGCAGTTCTTC; CDR3: CASSLGFGTGGYEQFF
V: TRBV6-1; D: NA; size: few; J: TRBJ1-5; length: 14; DNA: TGTGCCAGCAGCCCGGGACAAATTAATCAGCCCCAGCATTTT; CDR3: CASSPGQINQPQHF
V: TRBV10-3; D: TRBD2; size: many; J: TRBJ2-3; length: 16; DNA: TGTGCCATCAGTGAGTCGCCTAGCGGGAACACAGATACGCAGTATTTT; CDR3: CAISESPSGNTDTQYF
V: TRBV18; D: NA; size: few; J: TRBJ1-6; length: 15; DNA: TGTGCCAGCTCTCCCCAGGGCAGTAAGAATTCACCCCTCCACTTT; CDR3: CASSPQGSKNSPLHF
V: TRBV7-9; D: TRBD1; size: NA; J: TRBJ1-2; length: 18; DNA: TGTGCCAGCAGCCTTTCGGGGGACAGGGGGCCCTCTAACTATGGCTACACCTTC; CDR3: CASSLSGDRGPSNYGYTF
V: TRBV28; D: TRBD2; size: many; J: TRBJ2-5; length: 16; DNA: TGTGCCAGCAGTTGGGGACTAGCGGGGAACCAAGAGACCCAGTACTTC; CDR3: CASSWGLAGNQETQYF
V: TRBV7-9; D: TRBD2; size: NA; J: TRBJ2-1; length: 16; DNA: TGTGCCAGCAGCCCCGGACTAGCTGATGCCTACAATGAGCAGTTCTTC; CDR3: CASSPGLADAYNEQFF
V: TRBV10-3; D: NA; size: many; J: TRBJ1-5; length: 14; DNA: TGTGCCATCAGTGACAGCCCTAGCAATCAGCCCCAGCATTTT; CDR3: CAISDSPSNQPQHF